The 28 T cell receptor beta chains given below trace back to one sample, sequenced in a study of blood T cell repertoires in COVID-19 (dated by TCRdb to about 2020). Library prep was done by the immunoSEQ multiplex PCR assay. The clones in this table, taken by TCRdb from immuneACCESS, are in-frame only. Not every clone is retained; where verified, under half of the shortfall comes from an unresolved V gene, and the cause of the rest is unknown. The table for this sample lists about 57,000 clones; approximately 78% of them were counted only once. The top ten hold over 7.5% of the sample. The source material was peripheral blood. The receptors derive from a woman aged 80 or over with acute or convalescent COVID-19.

This rearrangement joins TRBV27 to TRBJ1-6; no clear D. Per germline, CDR1 MNHEY and CDR2 SMNVEV (reference sequence). Trimming stripped 4 bases from V and 5 bases from J, with 9 bases between. CDR3 length equals 14 residues. CDR3 coding DNA: TGTGCCAGCAGTTCCCTCACAAATAATTCACCCCTCCACTTT. This codes for CASSSLTNNSPLHF.

This sequence joins TRBV6-2 or TRBV6-3 and TRBJ2-2; tentatively, D is TRBD2 (6 bases). The CDR3 consists of 17 residues. V lost 2 bases and J lost 5, with 18 bases in between. Germline V gene sequence: CDR1 MNHEY, CDR2 SVGEGT. The chain's CDR3 is CASSYIPGRRDTGELFF. The CDR3 coding sequence is TGTGCCAGCAGTTACATCCCGGGACGGAGGGATACCGGGGAGCTGTTTTTT.

This clone was observed a few times. This chain links TRBV11-2 with TRBJ1-6; TRBD1 aligns across 10 bases. This CDR3 contains 16 residues. Trimming took 1 base from V and 7 from J; bases not matched to a gene: 4. CDR1 is SGHAT and CDR2 is FQNNGV in the germline V gene. The CDR3 coding sequence is TGTGCCAGCAGCTTAGGTCCGACAGGGGGCAATTCACCCCTCCACTTT. Encoded protein: CASSLGPTGGNSPLHF. The whole variable domain, filled in from reference TRBV11-2 and TRBJ1-6, reads EAGVAQSPRYKIIEKRQSVAFWCNPISGHATLYWYQQILGQGPKLLIQFQNNGVVDDSQLPKDRFSAERLKGVDSTLKIQPAKLEDSAVYLCASSLGPTGGNSPLHFGNGTRLTVT.

The chain joins TRBV19 to TRBJ1-1; D uncertain. Trimming left V 5 bases short and J 8 bases short, with 9 bases between. This CDR3 region has 11 residues. Germline V gene sequence: CDR1 LNHDA, CDR2 SQIVND (reference sequence). The CDR3 loop is CASSAQWEAFF. CDR3 coding DNA: TGTGCCAGTAGTGCACAGTGGGAAGCTTTCTTT.

The rearrangement joins TRBV6-5 to TRBJ2-2; weak D call: TRBD1 (6 bases). The V and J ends lost 7 bases and 3 bases respectively, with 9 bases between them. The CDR3 spans 13 residues. Germline V CDR1 and CDR2: MNHEY, SVGAGI. The CDR3 coding sequence is TGTGCCAGCAACAGGGTCGACACCGGGGAGCTGTTTTTT. This translates into CASNRVDTGELFF.

The CDR3 DNA reads as TGTGCCATCAGTGAAGGAGTAGGACAGACCTACGAGCAGTACTTC. Encoded protein: CAISEGVGQTYEQYF. The V gene is TRBV10-3, the J gene TRBJ2-7; D is possibly TRBD1 (6 bases). The CDR3 covers 15 residues. From germline, CDR1 is ENHRY and CDR2 SYGVKD. Deletions cut 3 bases from V and 2 bases from J, with 14 bases between.

The chain is built from TRBV5-1 and TRBJ1-2; possible D gene TRBD1, 5 bases. Germline-derived CDR1 and CDR2 are SGHRS and YFSETQ. The CDR3 runs 14 residues. Trimming took 6 bases from V and 8 from J, leaving 20 bases between them. DNA for the CDR3: TGCGCCAGCACCACCGGCTGGGGGGGTGAGGGCTACACCTTC. It encodes CASTTGWGGEGYTF.

This sequence joins TRBV20-1 and TRBJ2-7, with 15 positions matching TRBD2. Germline CDR1 and CDR2: DFQATT and SNEGSKA (reference sequence). The CDR3 is made up of 15 amino acids. J was trimmed by 7 bases and V by 3 bases; bases with no gene match: 7. The CDR3 DNA follows: TGCAGTGCTAGTCCCGGGACTAGCGGGAGGAGAGAGCAGTACTTC. Its translation is CSASPGTSGRREQYF.

This clone occurred once. The V gene is TRBV10-3, the J gene TRBJ2-5; 7 bases match TRBD2. V shed 2 bases, J shed 1 base, and the junction held 4 bases outside the gene matches. The length of the CDR3 is 15 residues. The V gene's germline CDR1 is ENHRY and CDR2 SYGVKD. CDR3 amino acids: CAISEVAGVQETQYF. The CDR3 bases are TGTGCCATCAGTGAGGTGGCGGGAGTCCAAGAGACCCAGTACTTC.

CDR3: CSAVLLGSTEAFF. Written as DNA, the CDR3 is TGCAGCGCTGTGCTTCTGGGGAGCACTGAAGCTTTCTTT. V is TRBV29-1 and J is TRBJ1-1; D uncertain. CDR1 is SQVTM, CDR2 ANQGSEA, per germline. The V end lost 7 bases, the J end lost 4 bases, and 16 bases lay between the germline ends. CDR3 length: 13 amino acids.

The chain couples TRBV5-1 to TRBJ1-1, with D possibly being TRBD1 (5 bases). CDR3 length: 14 amino acids. Trimming shortened V by 1 base and J by 6 bases, and 13 bases separated the two germline ends. Germline-derived CDR1 and CDR2 are SGHRS and YFSETQ. CDR3 sequence (DNA): TGCGCCAGCAGCTTGAGTACAGGCGACTCTGAAGCTTTCTTT. Its protein product is CASSLSTGDSEAFF.

In this sample, this clone turned up a few times. This chain uses TRBV27 with TRBJ2-5, with 11 nucleotides matching TRBD2. This CDR3 is 16 amino acids long. In germline, CDR1 is MNHEY, CDR2 SMNVEV (reference sequence). J was trimmed by 5 bases and V by 1 base; bases with no gene match: 6. The CDR3 loop reads CASSLYSSGRIETQYF. The CDR3 DNA follows: TGTGCCAGCAGTTTATATTCTAGCGGGAGGATTGAGACCCAGTACTTC.

This sequence joins TRBV6-1 and TRBJ1-5; TRBD1 aligns across 9 bases. The CDR3 is made up of 15 amino acids. Germline values: CDR1 MNHNS, CDR2 SASEGT. Trimming cost V 2 bases and J 5 bases; bases outside gene matches: 4. For the CDR3, the DNA is TGTGCCAGCAGTGAATCCCGACAGGGGGATCAGCCCCAGCATTTT. It yields the protein CASSESRQGDQPQHF.

The chain combines TRBV18 with TRBJ2-4; D is unclear. The V gene's germline CDR1 is KGHSH and CDR2 LQKENI. The V end was cut by 5 bases, the J end by 8 bases, with 13 bases between. The CDR3 has 13 amino acids. The CDR3 coding sequence is TGTGCCAGCTCAGCGATAGCCGTGGACATTCAGTACTTC. It codes for CASSAIAVDIQYF. The full variable domain, completed using reference TRBV18 and TRBJ2-4, is NAGVMQNPRHLVRRRGQEARLRCSPMKGHSHVYWYRQLPEEGLKFMVYLQKENIIDESGMPKERFSAEFPKEGPSILRIQQVVRGDSAAYFCASSAIAVDIQYFGAGTRLSVL.

The rearrangement joins TRBV12-3 or TRBV12-4 to TRBJ1-6; 8 nucleotides line up with TRBD1. Trimming cost V 6 bases and J 10 bases; bases outside gene matches: 5. The CDR3 is 13 amino acids. The CDR3 nucleotides read TGTGCCAGCAGGTCGACAGGGGACTCACCCCTCCACTTT. Its translation: CASRSTGDSPLHF.

This sequence joins TRBV18 and TRBJ2-7, with D tentatively TRBD1 (6 bases). The germline CDR1 and CDR2 sequences are KGHSH and LQKENI. This CDR3 region has 14 residues. V was shortened by 5 bases and J by 0 bases, with 11 bases between the two germline ends. The CDR3: CASSDTRGSYEQYF. CDR3 nucleotides: TGTGCCAGCTCAGACACCAGGGGCTCCTACGAGCAGTACTTC.

The V and J genes are TRBV4-2 and TRBJ2-5, with D hard to call. V dropped 3 bases and J dropped 2 bases, with 4 bases sitting between them. Germline V CDR1 and CDR2: LGHNA, YNFKEQ. This CDR3 is 12 amino acids long. The CDR3 bases are TGTGCCAGCAGCCATCCACAAGAGACCCAGTACTTC. Protein product: CASSHPQETQYF.

DNA for the CDR3: TGCAGCGTTAGCGGGGGGGCCCCCATATACAATGAGCAGTTCTTC. It is translated as CSVSGGAPIYNEQFF. The chain has TRBV29-1 and TRBJ2-1, with 10 bases lining up with TRBD2. CDR1 and CDR2 from the germline V gene are SQVTM and ANQGSEA. The CDR3 totals 15 residues. The trim removed 5 bases at V and 4 bases at J, leaving 8 bases unmatched.

A single count supports this clone. The chain couples TRBV21-1 to TRBJ2-1; the DNA was not compared with TRBD1, the D call given in the table. TRBV21-1 is noted as a pseudogene. The CDR3 loop spans 11 amino acids. Written as DNA, the CDR3 is TGTGCCAGCACCACAGGGGCCGAGCAGTTCTTC. Residues: CASTTGAEQFF.

This chain connects TRBV3-1 (or the pseudogene TRBV3-2) to TRBJ2-7; 10 bases fit TRBD2. J was trimmed by 5 bases and V by 4 bases; bases with no gene match: 8. The CDR3 totals 15 residues. Germline assignment: CDR1 LGHDT and CDR2 YNNKEL (reference sequence). In DNA form, the CDR3 reads TGTGCCAGCAGCCGGAGAGCGGGGGGGTCTAACGAGCAGTACTTC. This codes for CASSRRAGGSNEQYF.

The V call is TRBV2, the J call TRBJ2-2, with D maybe TRBD2 (6 bases). The CDR3 runs 15 residues. V lost 4 bases, J lost 0 bases, and 9 bases lay in between. CDR1 and CDR2 (germline): SNHLY, FYNNEI. The CDR3 is CASSVERANTGELFF. CDR3 nucleotides: TGTGCCAGCAGTGTTGAGCGGGCGAACACCGGGGAGCTGTTTTTT.

The sample holds a few counts of this clone. This rearrangement joins TRBV7-8 to TRBJ1-5, with 8 bases fitting TRBD1. Per the germline V gene, CDR1 is SGHVS and CDR2 is FQNEAQ. The ends lost 5 bases at V and 9 bases at J; junction bases unmatched: 6. This CDR3 is 13 amino acids long. The CDR3 protein is CASSQDRGGPQHF. The CDR3 DNA reads TGTGCCAGCAGCCAAGACAGGGGAGGGCCCCAGCATTTT.

The chain links TRBV5-1 to TRBJ2-2; possibly TRBD1 for D (6 bases). Trimming stripped 4 bases from V and 5 bases from J, with 15 bases between. The CDR3 extends over 15 amino acids. CDR1 is SGHRS and CDR2 is YFSETQ in the germline V gene. CDR3 region: CASSQSQTGTGELFF. In DNA, the CDR3 is TGCGCCAGCAGCCAATCCCAGACAGGTACCGGGGAGCTGTTTTTT.

The V call is TRBV28, the J call TRBJ1-4; 8 bases fit TRBD1. Germline assignment: CDR1 MDHEN and CDR2 SYDVKM. The CDR3 loop spans 14 amino acids. V shed 7 bases, J shed 8 bases, and the junction held 9 bases outside the gene matches. Here the CDR3 reads CASTATGEAEKLFF. Here the CDR3 DNA reads TGTGCCAGCACCGCGACAGGGGAGGCGGAAAAACTGTTTTTT.

The chain carries TRBV7-8 and TRBJ1-6; D not certain. Germline V gives CDR1 SGHVS, CDR2 FQNEAQ. The CDR3 contains 14 residues. Trimming stripped 6 bases from V and 9 bases from J, with 15 bases between. Here the CDR3 DNA reads TGTGCCAGCAGTCTGACGGGAGGCGGTTCACCCCTCCACTTT. Protein: CASSLTGGGSPLHF.

This sequence joins TRBV5-1 and TRBJ2-3; 10 bases agree with TRBD1. The CDR3 is 15 residues long. J was trimmed by 6 bases and V by 0 bases; bases with no gene match: 4. The V gene's germline CDR1 is SGHRS and CDR2 YFSETQ. The CDR3 DNA reads as TGCGCCAGCAGCTTGGGTGGGGACAGGGGTGATACGCAGTATTTT. This gives the protein CASSLGGDRGDTQYF.

The chain joins TRBV29-1 to TRBJ1-5, with TRBD1 matching 8 bases. The CDR3 covers 13 residues. The germline CDR1 and CDR2 sequences are SQVTM and ANQGSEA. Trimming took 4 bases from V and 8 from J; bases not matched to a gene: 7. CDR3 sequence (DNA): TGCAGCGTTGGGGACAGGTTCGGCGAGCCCCAGCATTTT. Translation: CSVGDRFGEPQHF. Full variable domain (rest looked up from reference TRBV29-1 and TRBJ1-5): SAVISQKPSRDICQRGTSLTIQCQVDSQVTMMFWYRQQPGQSLTLIATANQGSEATYESGFVIDKFPISRPNLTFSTLTVSNMSPEDSSIYLCSVGDRFGEPQHFGDGTRLSIL.

Regarding this clone: A junction end diverges from the germline sequence, so it may reflect a read error. This chain uses TRBV2 with TRBJ1-1, with 8 bases aligning to TRBD1. The CDR3 contains 17 residues. Germline values: CDR1 SNHLY, CDR2 FYNNEI. The CDR3 sequence is CASTEVSTGAMGTEAFF. The DNA of the CDR3 is TGTGCCAGCACTGAAGTATCGACAGGGGCTATGGGTACTGAAGCTTTCTTT.